This section outlines one T cell receptor beta chain sequence together with its context. Its antigen is unknown. Base qualities are not recorded, but no much larger clone differs from it by a single base. Taken from the germline V gene (reference sequence), the CDR1 and CDR2 loops are DFQATT and SNEGSKA. The CDR3, cysteine through phenylalanine, is 14 amino acids long. Only the CDR3 DNA stays, 42 bases, in frame from base 1. The germline V end is reduced by 4 bases and the J end by 7 bases; junction bases left unmatched: 6. Systemically healthy Caucasian individuals from Russia, around 39 in total and aged roughly 6 to 95 years, were included as donors. Roughly 10 milliliters of peripheral blood were collected from each donor into EDTA-treated Vacutainer tubes. Ficoll-Paque density-gradient centrifugation was used to isolate PBMCs, with at least 7 million obtained per sample. Trizol reagent was used to extract total RNA from PBMCs, with at least 6 micrograms per sample. The percentages of naive CD45RAhigh/CD27high T cells were determined by flow cytometry on a PBMC aliquot from every donor.

These data belong to a study of blood T cells in healthy people across ages (dated by TCRdb to the mid-2010s). At the level of the whole study: In model experiments, roughly one uniquely barcoded TCR beta cDNA molecule per two T cells was captured by template switching. The donors were split into four age groups: young (average 16 years), middle-aged (39), aged (more than 60) and long-lived (82). Using the same blood draw, the study looked at two additional independent replicas of 1 million unique cDNA reads for two donors, one aged 18 to 30 and the other aged 80 or older. To avoid experimental bias, donors of different ages were randomly spread across the sequencing lanes. The study measured age-related changes in TCR beta repertoire diversity using deep sequencing normalized with unique cDNA molecular identifiers.

On the study overall, not on this receptor specifically: Because the CMV infection status of the donors was unknown, age-related changes in expanded clonotypes may potentially have been confounded. Since profiling was done on bulk unsorted PBMCs, naive and antigen-experienced compartments could not be conclusively compared. The percentage of naive T cells measured by flow cytometry correlated strongly with observed TCR beta diversity. The long-lived group showed more naive CD4+ T cells, fewer expanded clones and increased TCR diversity than the aged group, suggesting age selection. Estimates of total diversity from one million sequenced T cells were regarded as lower bounds and underestimates. Observed TCR beta diversity per million T cells fell roughly linearly with age, and a significant reduction was already apparent by age roughly 40.

The method was 5' RACE. Reads for this sample came from an Illumina HiSeq 2500. A second 7 to 11 cycle PCR used a sample-barcoded 5' primer and a J-beta primer mix. A unique molecular identifier was introduced onto each TCR beta cDNA molecule by a template-switch 5' adaptor carrying 12 random nucleotides. Each sample yielded at least 3 million CDR3-containing paired-end reads. All of the RNA was converted into first-strand cDNA using the Mint cDNA synthesis kit, with a TRBC-specific oligonucleotide serving as the primer. Following uracil-DNA glycosylase treatment, all cDNA underwent a first 18-cycle PCR with the universal primers M1SS and BC2_uni_R. The authors' analysis ran thus. For normalization, 1 million high-quality reads, each with a distinct molecular identifier, were randomly selected from each sample. Reads with shared molecular identifiers were discarded instead of being binned into consensus sequences. MiTCR, with a Q25 quality threshold and the strictest error-elimination algorithm, was used for CDR3 identification, clonotype clustering and error correction. A nonparametric unseen species model using Euler transformation provided a lower-bound estimate of total TCR beta diversity. TCRdb cleaned the public reads at Q25 with fastp, built clones with MiXCR and kept in-frame beta chains. Each CDR3 protein gets just one entry, which takes the most common genes and DNA from the rows behind it. None of the V and J calls come from the authors' own analysis; TCRdb made them. Within this sample are about 580,000 distinct CDR3 sequences, with around 48% of them counted one time only. 20% to 25% of the sample comes from the top ten.

The TCR comes from an elderly man in good health. Rearrangement joined TRBV20-1 to TRBJ2-1; 11 bases in the middle match TRBD2. Sequencing was carried out using blood. In nucleotides, the sequence is TGCAGTGCTACCACTAGCGGGGGAGTTAATGAGCAGTTCTTC. Translated, this gives CSATTSGGVNEQFF.